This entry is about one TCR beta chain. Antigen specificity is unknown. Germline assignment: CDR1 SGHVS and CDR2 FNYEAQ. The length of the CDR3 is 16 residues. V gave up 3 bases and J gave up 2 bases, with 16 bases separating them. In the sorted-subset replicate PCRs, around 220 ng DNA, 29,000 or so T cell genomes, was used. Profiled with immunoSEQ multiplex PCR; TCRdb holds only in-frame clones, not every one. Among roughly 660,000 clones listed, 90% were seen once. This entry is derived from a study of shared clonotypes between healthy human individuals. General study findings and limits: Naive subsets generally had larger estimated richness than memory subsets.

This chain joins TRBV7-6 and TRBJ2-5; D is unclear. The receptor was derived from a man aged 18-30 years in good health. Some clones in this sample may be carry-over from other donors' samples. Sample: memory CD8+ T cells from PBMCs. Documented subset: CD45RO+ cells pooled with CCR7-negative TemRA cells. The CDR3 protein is CASSLGYEFTQETQYF. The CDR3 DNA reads TGTGCCAGCAGCTTGGGATACGAATTTACACAAGAGACCCAGTACTTC.